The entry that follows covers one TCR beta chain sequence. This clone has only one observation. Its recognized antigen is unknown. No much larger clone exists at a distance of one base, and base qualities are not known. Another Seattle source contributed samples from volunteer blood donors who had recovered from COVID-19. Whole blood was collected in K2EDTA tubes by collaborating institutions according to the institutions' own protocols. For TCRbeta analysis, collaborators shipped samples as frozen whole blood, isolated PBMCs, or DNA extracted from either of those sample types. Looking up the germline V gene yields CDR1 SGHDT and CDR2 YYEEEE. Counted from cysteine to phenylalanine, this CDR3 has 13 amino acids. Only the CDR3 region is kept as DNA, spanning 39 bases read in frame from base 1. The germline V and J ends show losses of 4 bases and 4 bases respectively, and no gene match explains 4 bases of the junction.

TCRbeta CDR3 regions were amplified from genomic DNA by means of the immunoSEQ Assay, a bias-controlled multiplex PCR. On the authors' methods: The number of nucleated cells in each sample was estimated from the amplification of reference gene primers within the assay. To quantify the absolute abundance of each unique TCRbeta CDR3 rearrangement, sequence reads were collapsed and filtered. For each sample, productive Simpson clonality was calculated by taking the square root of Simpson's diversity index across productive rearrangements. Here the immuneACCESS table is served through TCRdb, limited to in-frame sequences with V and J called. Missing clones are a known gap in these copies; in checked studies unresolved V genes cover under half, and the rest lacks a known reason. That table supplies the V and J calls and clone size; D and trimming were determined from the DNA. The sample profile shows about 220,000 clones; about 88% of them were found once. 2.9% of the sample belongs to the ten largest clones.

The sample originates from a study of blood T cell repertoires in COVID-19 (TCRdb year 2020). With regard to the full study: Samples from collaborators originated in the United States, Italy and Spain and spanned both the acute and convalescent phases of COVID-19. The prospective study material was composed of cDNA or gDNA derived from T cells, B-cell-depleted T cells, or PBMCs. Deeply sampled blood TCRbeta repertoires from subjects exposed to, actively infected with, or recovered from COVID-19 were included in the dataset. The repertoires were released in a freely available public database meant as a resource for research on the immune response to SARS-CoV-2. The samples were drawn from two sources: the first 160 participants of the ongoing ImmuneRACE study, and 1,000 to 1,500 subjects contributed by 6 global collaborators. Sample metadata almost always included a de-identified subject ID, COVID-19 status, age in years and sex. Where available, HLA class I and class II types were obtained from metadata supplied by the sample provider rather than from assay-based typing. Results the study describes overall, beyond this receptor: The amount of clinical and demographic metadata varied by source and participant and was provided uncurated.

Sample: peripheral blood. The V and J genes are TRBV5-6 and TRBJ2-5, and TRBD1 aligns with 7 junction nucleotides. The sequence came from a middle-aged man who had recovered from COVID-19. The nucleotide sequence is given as TGTGCCAGCAGCGACAGGGTGGCAGAGACCCAGTACTTC. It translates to CASSDRVAETQYF.